The 29 T cell receptor beta chains below come from one sample, sequenced in a study of cytomegalovirus exposure and HLA in healthy donors. Repertoires were generated with immunoSEQ multiplex PCR, while TCRdb's copy carries only in-frame clones and drops some. This table holds about 120,000 clones, 89% found once. The sample was PBMCs. These receptors were collected from a woman under 30 in good health and CMV-seronegative.

The chain carries TRBV11-2 and TRBJ2-1; D is perhaps TRBD2 (7 bases). Trimming left V 8 bases short and J 0 bases short, with 14 bases between. The CDR3 length is 15 residues. The germline V gene has CDR1 SGHAT and CDR2 FQNNGV. The CDR3 sequence is CASDRGASSYNEQFF. Here the CDR3 DNA reads TGTGCCAGCGACCGGGGGGCCAGCTCCTACAATGAGCAGTTCTTC.

The chain carries TRBV6-1 and TRBJ1-2; tentatively, D is TRBD1 (5 bases). CDR1 is MNHNS and CDR2 is SASEGT in the germline V gene. This CDR3 comprises 14 residues. The V and J ends lost 6 bases and 2 bases respectively, with 13 bases between them. CDR3 residues: CASSSGLKNYGYTF. The CDR3 DNA reads as TGTGCCAGCAGCTCAGGGCTGAAGAACTATGGCTACACCTTC.

V is TRBV5-1 and J is TRBJ2-6; D is undetermined. The germline V gene encodes CDR1 SGHRS and CDR2 YFSETQ. This CDR3 spans 17 amino acids. Trimming stripped 0 bases from V and 0 bases from J, with 10 bases between. The CDR3: CASSLEISGSGANVLTF. The CDR3 coding sequence is TGCGCCAGCAGCTTGGAAATTTCGGGCTCTGGGGCCAACGTCCTGACTTTC.

This chain joins TRBV21-1 and TRBJ1-1. TRBV21-1 is listed as a pseudogene. The CDR3 covers 20 residues. This chain's CDR3 is CASSKSRGPPAGPESTEAFF. The CDR3 region has the DNA TGTGCCAGCAGCAAAAGCCGGGGTCCCCCTGCCGGCCCGGAAAGCACTGAAGCTTTCTTT.

V usage is TRBV6-1 and J usage is TRBJ1-2, with TRBD1 matching 11 bases. Per the germline V gene, CDR1 is MNHNS and CDR2 is SASEGT. V was pared by 6 bases and J by 7 bases, with 10 bases of the junction left unmatched. This CDR3 contains 15 residues. The CDR3 here is CASSATFGTGGGYTF. CDR3 sequence (DNA): TGTGCCAGCAGCGCAACTTTCGGGACAGGGGGTGGCTACACCTTC.

V and J are TRBV14 and TRBJ1-1, with 8 bases matching TRBD1. The V and J ends lost 4 bases and 4 bases, in that order; junction bases with no gene match: 8. The germline CDR1 and CDR2 sequences are SGHDN and FVKESK. CDR3 length: 15 amino acids. This CDR3 reads CASSPMTGDATEAFF. DNA of the CDR3: TGTGCCAGCAGCCCGATGACAGGGGATGCCACTGAAGCTTTCTTT.

This clone has only a few counts. The chain carries TRBV6-1 and TRBJ2-7; 7 bases are shared with TRBD1. This CDR3 has 13 amino acids. Germline values: CDR1 MNHNS, CDR2 SASEGT. Unmatched junction bases numbered 7, after V lost 7 bases and J lost 4 bases. CDR3 protein: CASTSGQTYEQYF. CDR3 coding DNA: TGTGCCAGCACCTCGGGACAGACATACGAGCAGTACTTC.

The chain uses TRBV2 and TRBJ1-3; no reliable D call. The CDR3 consists of 14 residues. CDR1 and CDR2 from the germline V gene are SNHLY and FYNNEI. The V end was cut by 6 bases, the J end by 7 bases, with 16 bases between. DNA for the CDR3: TGTGCCAGCAGCCGGAGGGCGGTTGGTAACACCATATATTTT. Protein sequence: CASSRRAVGNTIYF.

The chain recombines TRBV19 with TRBJ1-3, with 7 bases fitting TRBD1. J was trimmed by 4 bases and V by 3 bases; bases with no gene match: 6. The CDR3 consists of 15 residues. Germline V gene lookup returns CDR1 LNHDA and CDR2 SQIVND (reference sequence). The CDR3 loop is CASSIATGTGNTIYF. As DNA, the CDR3 is TGTGCCAGTAGTATCGCGACAGGGACAGGAAACACCATATATTTT.

The CDR3 sequence is CASSLSGGVLGEQYF. The CDR3 DNA follows: TGTGCCAGCAGCCTAAGCGGGGGGGTTCTGGGCGAGCAGTACTTC. The chain joins TRBV6-1 to TRBJ2-7, with 10 bases fitting TRBD2. The CDR3 spans 15 residues. Germline V gene sequence: CDR1 MNHNS, CDR2 SASEGT. V dropped 6 bases and J dropped 6; count of bases not matched to a gene: 11.

The V call is TRBV5-1, the J call TRBJ2-3, with 7 bases fitting TRBD2. This CDR3 has 15 residues. Trimming took 4 bases from V and 2 from J; bases not matched to a gene: 7. The germline gives CDR1 SGHRS, CDR2 YFSETQ. CDR3: CASSRDGGYTDTQYF. The CDR3 nucleotides read TGCGCCAGCAGCAGAGACGGGGGGTACACAGATACGCAGTATTTT.

The genes are TRBV6-6 and TRBJ2-7; 9 bases are a match to TRBD1. V was pared by 5 bases and J by 2 bases, with 7 bases of the junction left unmatched. Germline V CDR1 and CDR2: MNHNY, SVGAGI (reference sequence). This CDR3 has 15 residues. The CDR3 sequence is CASSHTGQGPYEQYF. The DNA for the CDR3 is TGTGCCAGCAGTCATACAGGACAGGGGCCCTACGAGCAGTACTTC.

The chain is built from TRBV6-1 and TRBJ1-5; weak D call: TRBD1 (6 bases). Trimming left V 7 bases short and J 3 bases short, with 13 bases between. This CDR3 region has 14 residues. From germline, CDR1 is MNHNS and CDR2 SASEGT. Here the CDR3 reads CASTGGGSNQPQHF. In DNA form, the CDR3 reads TGTGCCAGCACGGGGGGCGGGTCCAATCAGCCCCAGCATTTT.

Concerning this clone itself: The sample has other DNA sequences that encode this CDR3 too. The chain links TRBV5-1 to TRBJ2-1; 7 nucleotides line up with TRBD1. Germline CDR1 is SGHRS and CDR2 is YFSETQ. The V segment lost 0 bases and the J segment 2 bases; nucleotides outside the gene matches: 2. The length of the CDR3 is 15 residues. CDR3 nucleotides: TGCGCCAGCAGCTTGGTGACAGGGACCTACAATGAGCAGTTCTTC. Amino acid sequence: CASSLVTGTYNEQFF.

J is TRBJ1-2 and V is TRBV10-3; D is undetermined. This CDR3 spans 11 amino acids. Germline CDR1 reads ENHRY; CDR2 reads SYGVKD. V was trimmed by 10 bases and J by 10 bases, leaving 16 bases between them. The chain's CDR3 is CATSGGSFYTF. Written as DNA, the CDR3 is TGTGCCACCTCGGGAGGGTCGTTCTACACCTTC.

The V and J genes are TRBV9 and TRBJ2-7; 7 nucleotides align to TRBD2. V was pared by 0 bases and J by 2 bases, with 5 bases of the junction left unmatched. The length of the CDR3 is 15 residues. CDR1 is SGDLS and CDR2 is YYNGEE in the germline V gene. The CDR3 DNA follows: TGTGCCAGCAGCGTAGATTTGGGGGGGACCTACGAGCAGTACTTC. Residues: CASSVDLGGTYEQYF.

The chain recombines TRBV5-1 with TRBJ2-4; weak D call: TRBD1 (6 bases). Germline loops: CDR1 SGHRS, CDR2 YFSETQ. The CDR3 extends over 13 amino acids. V was trimmed by 1 base and J by 5 bases, leaving 7 bases between them. CDR3 amino acids: CASSLNRENIQYF. CDR3 in DNA: TGCGCCAGCAGCTTGAACAGGGAAAACATTCAGTACTTC.

The rearrangement joins TRBV7-9 to TRBJ2-5, with 10 bases identical to TRBD2. Trimming at V came to 1 base and at J to 1 base, leaving 3 bases not matched to a gene. The CDR3 spans 16 residues. The germline gives CDR1 SEHNR, CDR2 FQNEAQ (reference sequence). For the CDR3, the DNA is TGTGCCAGCAGCTTAGGGACTAGCGGATTCCAAGAGACCCAGTACTTC. Residues: CASSLGTSGFQETQYF.

This rearrangement joins TRBV10-3 to TRBJ1-1; D might be TRBD1 (6 bases). This CDR3 has 15 residues. The V gene lost 3 bases and the J gene lost 0 bases, with 11 bases spanning the gap. The germline V gene encodes CDR1 ENHRY and CDR2 SYGVKD. The CDR3 spells CAISDLDRMNTEAFF. CDR3 bases: TGTGCCATCAGTGATCTTGACAGGATGAACACTGAAGCTTTCTTT.

The gene calls are TRBV11-2 and TRBJ2-1, with 9 positions matching TRBD2. J lost 4 bases, V lost 5 bases, and 9 bases had no gene match. CDR1 SGHAT and CDR2 FQNNGV come from the germline V gene. The CDR3 loop spans 16 amino acids. The CDR3 region has the DNA TGTGCCAGCAGCCGGGCCGGGACTAGCTATTACAATGAGCAGTTCTTC. It encodes CASSRAGTSYYNEQFF.

The chain links TRBV6-1 to TRBJ2-3; tentatively, D is TRBD1 (5 bases). The length of the CDR3 is 13 residues. V was pared by 8 bases and J by 11 bases, with 20 bases between. The germline gives CDR1 MNHNS, CDR2 SASEGT. The CDR3 is CASRVTVPPRQYF. The CDR3 DNA sequence: TGTGCCAGCCGAGTGACAGTCCCCCCCAGGCAGTATTTT.

V gene TRBV5-6 combines with J gene TRBJ2-7; 8 bases are shared with TRBD2. This CDR3 is built from 14 residues. V shed 1 base, J shed 3 bases, and the junction held 3 bases outside the gene matches. CDR1 is SGHDT, CDR2 YYEEEE, per germline. In DNA, the CDR3 is TGTGCCAGCAGCTTGACTAGCGGTCACTACGAGCAGTACTTC. Its translation is CASSLTSGHYEQYF.

The J gene is TRBJ1-1, the V gene TRBV6-6; no firm D call. V gave up 6 bases and J gave up 1 base, with 6 bases separating them. The CDR3 has 12 amino acids. Germline V gene lookup returns CDR1 MNHNY and CDR2 SVGAGI (reference sequence). The CDR3 protein is CASRLENTEAFF. CDR3 nucleotides: TGTGCCAGCAGGCTAGAGAACACTGAAGCTTTCTTT.

The rearrangement joins TRBV6-6 to TRBJ1-5; maybe TRBD1 (6 bases). Trimming cost V 6 bases and J 7 bases, with 16 bases left between them. CDR3 size: 14 residues. Germline V gives CDR1 MNHNY, CDR2 SVGAGI (reference sequence). CDR3 amino acids: CASSPNRDGQPQHF. In nucleotides, the CDR3 is TGTGCCAGCAGCCCAAACAGGGATGGGCAGCCCCAGCATTTT.

The V and J genes are TRBV7-8 and TRBJ1-2, with a possible D match to TRBD1 (5 bases). Germline CDR1 SGHVS, CDR2 FQNEAQ. CDR3 length equals 16 residues. Trimming took 5 bases from V and 5 from J, leaving 21 bases between them. Here the CDR3 DNA reads TGTGCCAGCAGCCCCATGGGGGTAGTGGAGGGATATGGCTACACCTTC. It codes for CASSPMGVVEGYGYTF. Full variable domain (outside the CDR3, taken from reference TRBV7-8 and TRBJ1-2): GAGVSQSPRYKVAKRGQDVALRCDPISGHVSLFWYQQALGQGPEFLTYFQNEAQLDKSGLPSDRFFAERPEGSVSTLKIQRTQQEDSAVYLCASSPMGVVEGYGYTFGSGTRLTVV.

The J gene is TRBJ1-2, the V gene TRBV6-1; D unresolved. CDR3 length equals 12 residues. Germline V gene data show CDR1 as MNHNS and CDR2 as SASEGT. The V gene lost 6 bases and the J gene lost 5 bases, with 10 bases spanning the gap. The CDR3: CASRLGVYGYTF. The CDR3 DNA sequence: TGTGCCAGCAGACTCGGAGTTTATGGCTACACCTTC.

J is TRBJ2-6 and V is TRBV7-9; D remains ambiguous. From germline, CDR1 is SEHNR and CDR2 FQNEAQ (reference sequence). Trimming stripped 4 bases from V and 2 bases from J, with 6 bases between. The length of the CDR3 is 14 residues. The CDR3 is CASSYPAGANVLTF. The CDR3 DNA is TGTGCCAGCAGCTACCCGGCTGGGGCCAACGTCCTGACTTTC.

The chain combines TRBV28 with TRBJ1-4, with D perhaps TRBD1 (6 bases). This CDR3 comprises 13 residues. Germline V lookup: CDR1 MDHEN, CDR2 SYDVKM. Trimming shortened V by 8 bases and J by 5 bases, and 12 bases separated the two germline ends. CDR3 amino acids: CASHRAPNEKLFF. For the CDR3, the DNA is TGTGCCAGCCACAGGGCCCCAAATGAAAAACTGTTTTTT. Variable domain in full (rest from reference TRBV28 and TRBJ1-4): DVKVTQSSRYLVKRTGEKVFLECVQDMDHENMFWYRQDPGLGLRLIYFSYDVKMKEKGDIPEGYSVSREKKERFSLILESASTNQTSMYLCASHRAPNEKLFFGSGTQLSVL.

The chain employs TRBV5-4 and TRBJ1-1; D is ambiguous. Germline CDR1 and CDR2: SGHNT and YYREEE (reference sequence). The CDR3 extends over 13 amino acids. Deletions cut 2 bases from V and 0 bases from J, with 5 bases between. CDR3 sequence: CASSFGMNTEAFF. The CDR3 coding sequence is TGTGCCAGCAGCTTCGGGATGAACACTGAAGCTTTCTTT.